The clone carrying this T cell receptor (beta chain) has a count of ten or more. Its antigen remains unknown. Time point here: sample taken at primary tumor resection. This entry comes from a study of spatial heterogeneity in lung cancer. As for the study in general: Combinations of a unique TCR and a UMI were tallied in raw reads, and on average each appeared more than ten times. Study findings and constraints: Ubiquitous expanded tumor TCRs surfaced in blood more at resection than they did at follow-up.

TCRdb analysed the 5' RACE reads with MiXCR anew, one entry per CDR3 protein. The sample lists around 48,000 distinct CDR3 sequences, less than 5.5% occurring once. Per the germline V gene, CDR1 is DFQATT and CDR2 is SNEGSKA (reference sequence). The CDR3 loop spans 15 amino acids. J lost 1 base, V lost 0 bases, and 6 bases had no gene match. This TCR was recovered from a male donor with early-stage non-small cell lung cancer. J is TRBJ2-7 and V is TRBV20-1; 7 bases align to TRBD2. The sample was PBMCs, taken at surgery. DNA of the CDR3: TGCAGTGCTAGAGATCTAACCGGGAGGTCCTACGAGCAGTACTTC. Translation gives CSARDLTGRSYEQYF.